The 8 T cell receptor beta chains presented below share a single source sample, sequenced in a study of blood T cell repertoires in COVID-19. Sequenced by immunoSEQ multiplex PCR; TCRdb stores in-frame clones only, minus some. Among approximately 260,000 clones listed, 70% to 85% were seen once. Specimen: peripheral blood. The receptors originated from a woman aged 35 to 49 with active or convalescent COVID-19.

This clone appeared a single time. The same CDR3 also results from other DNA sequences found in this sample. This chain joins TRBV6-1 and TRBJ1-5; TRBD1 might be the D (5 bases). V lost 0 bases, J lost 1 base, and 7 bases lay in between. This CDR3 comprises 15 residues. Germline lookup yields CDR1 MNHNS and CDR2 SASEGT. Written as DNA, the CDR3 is TGTGCCAGCAGTGAAGCGGGGGGAAGCAATCAGCCCCAGCATTTT. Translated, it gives CASSEAGGSNQPQHF.

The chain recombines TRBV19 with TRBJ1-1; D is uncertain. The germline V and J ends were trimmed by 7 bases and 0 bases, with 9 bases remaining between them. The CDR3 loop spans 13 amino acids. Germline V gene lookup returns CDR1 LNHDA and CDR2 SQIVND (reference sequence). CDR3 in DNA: TGTGCCAGTACCGGACTCATGAACACTGAAGCTTTCTTT. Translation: CASTGLMNTEAFF.

The CDR3 is CASSVRDRGYSGANVLTF. As DNA, the CDR3 is TGTGCCAGCAGCGTCCGGGACAGGGGGTATTCTGGGGCCAACGTCCTGACTTTC. This chain uses TRBV11-2 with TRBJ2-6, with 11 bases lining up with TRBD1. The germline V gene has CDR1 SGHAT and CDR2 FQNNGV. V shed 5 bases, J shed 1 base, and the junction held 7 bases outside the gene matches. This CDR3 comprises 18 residues. Full variable domain (outside the CDR3, taken from reference TRBV11-2 and TRBJ2-6): EAGVAQSPRYKIIEKRQSVAFWCNPISGHATLYWYQQILGQGPKLLIQFQNNGVVDDSQLPKDRFSAERLKGVDSTLKIQPAKLEDSAVYLCASSVRDRGYSGANVLTFGAGSRLTVL.

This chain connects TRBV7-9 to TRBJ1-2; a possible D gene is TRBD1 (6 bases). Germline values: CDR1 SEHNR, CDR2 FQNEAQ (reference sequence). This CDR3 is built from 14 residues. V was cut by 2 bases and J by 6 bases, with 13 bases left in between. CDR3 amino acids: CASSLQGPADGYTF. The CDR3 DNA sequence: TGTGCCAGCAGCTTACAGGGGCCCGCGGATGGCTACACCTTC.

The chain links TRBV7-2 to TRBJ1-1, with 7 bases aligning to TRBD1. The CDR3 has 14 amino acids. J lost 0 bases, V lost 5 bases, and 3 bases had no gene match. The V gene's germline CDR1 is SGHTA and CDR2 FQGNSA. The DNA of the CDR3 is TGTGCCAGCAGCCTGGGACAGCTGAACACTGAAGCTTTCTTT. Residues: CASSLGQLNTEAFF.

CDR3 loop: CASSPPSGSYNEQFF. DNA of the CDR3: TGTGCCAGCAGCCCCCCTAGCGGATCCTACAATGAGCAGTTCTTC. The chain links TRBV7-9 to TRBJ2-1; TRBD2 aligns across 7 bases. V gave up 5 bases and J gave up 1 base; unmatched junction bases: 5. The germline V gene has CDR1 SEHNR and CDR2 FQNEAQ (reference sequence). This CDR3 contains 15 residues.

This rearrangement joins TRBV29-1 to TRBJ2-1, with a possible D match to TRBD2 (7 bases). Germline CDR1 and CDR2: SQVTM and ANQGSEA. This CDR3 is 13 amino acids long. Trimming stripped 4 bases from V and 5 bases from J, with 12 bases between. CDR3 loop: CSVGAGAHNEQFF. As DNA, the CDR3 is TGCAGCGTTGGGGCGGGGGCACACAATGAGCAGTTCTTC.

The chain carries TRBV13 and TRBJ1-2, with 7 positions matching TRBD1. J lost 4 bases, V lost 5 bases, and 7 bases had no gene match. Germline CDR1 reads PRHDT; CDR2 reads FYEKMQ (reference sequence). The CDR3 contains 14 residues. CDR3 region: CASSRLQGIYGYTF. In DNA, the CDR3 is TGTGCCAGCAGCCGACTACAGGGGATCTATGGCTACACCTTC.